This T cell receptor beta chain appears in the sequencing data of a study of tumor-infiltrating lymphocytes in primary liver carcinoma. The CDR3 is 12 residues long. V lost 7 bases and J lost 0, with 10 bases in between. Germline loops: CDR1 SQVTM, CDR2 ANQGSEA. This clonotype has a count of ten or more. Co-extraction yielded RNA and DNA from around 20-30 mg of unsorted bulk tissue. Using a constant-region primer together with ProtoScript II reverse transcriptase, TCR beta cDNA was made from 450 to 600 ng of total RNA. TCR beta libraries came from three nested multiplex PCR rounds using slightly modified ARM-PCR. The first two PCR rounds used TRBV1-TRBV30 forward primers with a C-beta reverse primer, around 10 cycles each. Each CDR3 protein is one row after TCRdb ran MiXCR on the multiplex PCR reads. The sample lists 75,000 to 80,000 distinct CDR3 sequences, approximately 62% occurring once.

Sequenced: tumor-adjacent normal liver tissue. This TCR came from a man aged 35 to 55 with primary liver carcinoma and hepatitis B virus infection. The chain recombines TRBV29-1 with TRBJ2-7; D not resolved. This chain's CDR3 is CSEYSSSYEQYF. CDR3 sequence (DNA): TGCAGCGAGTACAGTTCCTCCTACGAGCAGTACTTC.